This T cell receptor (beta chain) is from a study of post-analysis software for immune sequencing data. Study-level findings and limits: Four or five TRBV segments (TRBV5-6, TRBV5-1 and TRBV20-1 among them) occurred more frequently in patients than in controls.

The CDR3 extends over 14 amino acids. Germline lookup yields CDR1 LGHNA and CDR2 YNFKEQ. Trimming cost V 0 bases and J 8 bases, with 13 bases left between them. The TCR beta cDNA libraries contained unique molecular identifiers. TCRdb re-analysed the PCR reads in MiXCR, keeping a single row per CDR3 protein. The sample has more than 450,000 distinct CDR3 sequences, roughly 45% seen once. Turning to this clonotype: What it binds is not known.

This receptor was taken from a girl under 18 with multiple sclerosis. The sequencing input was blood. The chain couples TRBV4-2 to TRBJ1-2; tentatively, D is TRBD1 (6 bases). The CDR3 DNA follows: TGTGCCAGCAGCCAAGATCTTGGGGGCGACGGCTACACCTTC. This gives the protein CASSQDLGGDGYTF.